Detailed here is one TCR beta chain. Its antigen remains unidentified. This entry comes from a study of relationships among human T cell subsets. Semiquantitative ARM-PCR amplified T cell receptor alpha and beta CDR3 regions from mRNA. Exponential amplification used communal superprimers after tagged nested gene-specific primers in ARM-PCR. MiXCR, applied by TCRdb to the multiplex PCR reads, yields one record per CDR3 protein. The sample gives under 5,000 distinct CDR3 sequences, roughly 47% of which show up once; 2.8% is in the top ten. The J segment lost 1 base and the V segment lost 4 bases, leaving 3 bases of the junction unmatched. This CDR3 comprises 14 residues. In germline, CDR1 is SGHRS, CDR2 YFSETQ. Notes on the study in general: Over 50% of CD8+ cytotoxic sequences came from clones with over 100 reads.

CD4+CD25-CD294+ Th2 cells were bead-selected for CD294 once CD4+CD56+ natural killer T cells were depleted. Subset-specific monoclonal antibody beads were used to isolate T cell subsets. The clonotype comes from a middle-aged man in good health. The chain recombines TRBV5-1 with TRBJ2-7, with TRBD1 matching 9 bases. Sequencing was carried out using CD4+ Th2 cells sorted from blood. DNA of the CDR3: TGCGCCAGCAGCGGGACAGGGTATTCCTACGAGCAGTACTTC. This gives the protein CASSGTGYSYEQYF.